This T cell receptor beta chain was recovered during a study of human T cells and chemical hapten exposure. Study-wide background: Affected patients, primarily female, had alopecia areata, totalis or universalis.

The germline V and J ends were trimmed by 3 bases and 1 base, with 13 bases remaining between them. The CDR3 length is 16 residues. CDR1 is ENHRY, CDR2 SYGVKD, per germline. Time point meaning: patch test 3, about 24 weeks after DPC sensitization. Treatment indicated: therapeutic diphenylcyclopropenone sensitization with weekly scalp DPC. TCRdb re-analysed the RACE reads in MiXCR, keeping a single row per CDR3 protein. The sample contains about 190,000 distinct CDR3 sequences, about 25% of which appear only once. The source is a woman aged 40 to 50 with alopecia areata. Some clones in this sample may be carry-over from other donors' samples. The chain carries TRBV10-3 and TRBJ2-1; D ambiguous. The material sequenced was whole blood, taken in connection with sensitization to the hapten diphenylcyclopropenone (DPC). CDR3: CAISDAPPLSYNEQFF. The CDR3, as DNA: TGTGCCATCAGTGACGCGCCACCCTTATCCTACAATGAGCAGTTCTTC.